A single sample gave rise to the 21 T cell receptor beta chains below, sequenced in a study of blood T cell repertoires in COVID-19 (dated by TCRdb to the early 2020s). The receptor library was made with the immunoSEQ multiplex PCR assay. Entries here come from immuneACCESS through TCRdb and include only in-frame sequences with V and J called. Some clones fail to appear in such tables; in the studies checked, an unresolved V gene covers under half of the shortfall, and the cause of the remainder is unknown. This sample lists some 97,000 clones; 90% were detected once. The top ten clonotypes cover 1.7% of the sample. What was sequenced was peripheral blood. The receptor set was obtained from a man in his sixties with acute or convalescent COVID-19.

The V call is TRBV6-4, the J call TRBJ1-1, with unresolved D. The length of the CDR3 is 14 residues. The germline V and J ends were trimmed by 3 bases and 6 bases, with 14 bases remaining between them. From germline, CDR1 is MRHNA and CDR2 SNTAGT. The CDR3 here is CASSDEGKGAEAFF. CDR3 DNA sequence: TGTGCCAGCAGTGATGAGGGAAAGGGAGCTGAAGCTTTCTTT.

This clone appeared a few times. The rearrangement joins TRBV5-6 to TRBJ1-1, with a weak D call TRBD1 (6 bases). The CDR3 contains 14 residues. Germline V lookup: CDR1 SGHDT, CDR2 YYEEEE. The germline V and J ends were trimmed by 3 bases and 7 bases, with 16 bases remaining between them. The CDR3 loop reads CASSWNRVAGEAFF. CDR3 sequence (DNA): TGTGCCAGCAGCTGGAACAGGGTAGCCGGTGAAGCTTTCTTT.

CDR3 sequence: CASSLQEEAFF. In DNA form, the CDR3 reads TGTGCCAGCAGCTTACAGGAGGAAGCTTTCTTT. The chain links TRBV6-6 to TRBJ1-1, with D maybe TRBD1 (5 bases). CDR1 and CDR2 (germline): MNHNY, SVGAGI (reference sequence). The CDR3 extends over 11 amino acids. Trimming removed 6 bases from V and 8 bases from J, with 10 bases in between.

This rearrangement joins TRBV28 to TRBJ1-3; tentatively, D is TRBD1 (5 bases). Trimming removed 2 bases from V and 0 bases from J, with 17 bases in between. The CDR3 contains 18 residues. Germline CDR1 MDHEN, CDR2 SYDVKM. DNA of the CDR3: TGTGCCAGCAGTTTAGGGGGGACGGGGATAGGCTCTGGAAACACCATATATTTT. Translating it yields CASSLGGTGIGSGNTIYF.

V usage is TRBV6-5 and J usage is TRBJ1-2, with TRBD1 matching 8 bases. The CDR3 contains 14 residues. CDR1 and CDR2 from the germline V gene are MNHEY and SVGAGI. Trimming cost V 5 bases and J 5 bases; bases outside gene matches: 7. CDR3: CASSPGQALYGYTF. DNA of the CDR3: TGTGCCAGCAGTCCGGGACAGGCGCTTTATGGCTACACCTTC.

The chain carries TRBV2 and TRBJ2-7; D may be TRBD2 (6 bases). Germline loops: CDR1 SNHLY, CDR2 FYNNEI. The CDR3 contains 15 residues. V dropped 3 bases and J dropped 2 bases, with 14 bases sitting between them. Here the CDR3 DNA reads TGTGCCAGCAGTGAGGCGGGGAGCCTCCCCTACGAGCAGTACTTC. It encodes CASSEAGSLPYEQYF.

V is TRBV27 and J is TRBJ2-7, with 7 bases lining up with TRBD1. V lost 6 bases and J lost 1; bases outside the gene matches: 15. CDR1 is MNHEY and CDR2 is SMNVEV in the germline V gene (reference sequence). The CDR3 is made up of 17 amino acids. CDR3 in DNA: TGTGCCAGCAGCACCTGCCCTCGGGACAGCCTTTCCTACGAGCAGTACGTC. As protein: CASSTCPRDSLSYEQYV.

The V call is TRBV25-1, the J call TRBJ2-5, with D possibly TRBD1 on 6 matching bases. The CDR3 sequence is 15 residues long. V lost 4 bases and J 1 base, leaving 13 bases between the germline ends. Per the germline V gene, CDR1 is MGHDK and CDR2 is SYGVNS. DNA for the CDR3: TGTGCCAGCAGTGCACAAACAGGGTTCCAAGAGACCCAGTACTTC. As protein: CASSAQTGFQETQYF.

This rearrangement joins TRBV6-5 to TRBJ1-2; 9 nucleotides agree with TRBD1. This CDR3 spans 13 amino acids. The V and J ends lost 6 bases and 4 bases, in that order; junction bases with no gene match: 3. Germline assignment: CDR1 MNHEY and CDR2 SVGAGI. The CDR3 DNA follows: TGTGCCAGCAGCCCGACAGGGGGCTATGGCTACACCTTC. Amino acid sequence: CASSPTGGYGYTF.

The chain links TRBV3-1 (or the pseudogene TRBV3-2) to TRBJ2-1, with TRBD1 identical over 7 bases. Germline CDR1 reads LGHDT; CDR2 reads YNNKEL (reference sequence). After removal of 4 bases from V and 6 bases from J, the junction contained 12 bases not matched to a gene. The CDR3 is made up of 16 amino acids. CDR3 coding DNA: TGTGCCAGCAGCCCCCTTGGCAGGGGGATCGGCAATGAGCAGTTCTTC. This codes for CASSPLGRGIGNEQFF.

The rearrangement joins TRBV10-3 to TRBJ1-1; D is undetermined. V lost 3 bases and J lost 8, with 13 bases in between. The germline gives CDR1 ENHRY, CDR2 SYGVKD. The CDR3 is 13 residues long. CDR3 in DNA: TGTGCCATCAGTGAAAACCTCGCGCGAGAAGCTTTCTTT. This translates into CAISENLAREAFF.

The CDR3 spells CASSLSEEANEKLFF. The CDR3 coding sequence is TGTGCCAGCAGCCTCAGTGAGGAGGCGAATGAAAAACTGTTTTTT. The V call is TRBV3-1 (or the pseudogene TRBV3-2), the J call TRBJ1-4; no firm D call. This CDR3 has 15 residues. Between the trimmed V and J ends, which lost 4 bases and 5 bases, there was a span of 14 bases. The V gene's germline CDR1 is LGHDT and CDR2 YNNKEL (reference sequence).

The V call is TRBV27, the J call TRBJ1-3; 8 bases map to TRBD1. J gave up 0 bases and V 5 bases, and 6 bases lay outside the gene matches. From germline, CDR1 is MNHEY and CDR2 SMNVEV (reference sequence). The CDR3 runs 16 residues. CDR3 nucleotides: TGTGCCAGCAGTGCGGGACAGGTCCTCTCTGGAAACACCATATATTTT. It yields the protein CASSAGQVLSGNTIYF.

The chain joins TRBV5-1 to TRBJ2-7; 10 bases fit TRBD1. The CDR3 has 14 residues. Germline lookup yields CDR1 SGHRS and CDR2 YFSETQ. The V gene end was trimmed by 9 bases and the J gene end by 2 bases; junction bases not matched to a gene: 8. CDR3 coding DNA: TGCGCCACTAAGACCGGGACAGGGGCCTACGAGCAGTACTTC. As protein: CATKTGTGAYEQYF. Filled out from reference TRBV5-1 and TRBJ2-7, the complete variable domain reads KAGVTQTPRYLIKTRGQQVTLSCSPISGHRSVSWYQQTPGQGLQFLFEYFSETQRNKGNFPGRFSGRQFSNSRSEMNVSTLELGDSALYLCATKTGTGAYEQYFGPGTRLTVT.

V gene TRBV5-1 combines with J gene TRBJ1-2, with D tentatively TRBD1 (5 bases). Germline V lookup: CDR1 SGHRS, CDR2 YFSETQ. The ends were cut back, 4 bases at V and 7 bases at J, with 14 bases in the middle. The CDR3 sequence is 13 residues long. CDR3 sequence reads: CASSLRRGTGYTF. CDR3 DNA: TGCGCCAGCAGCCTACGAAGGGGAACTGGCTACACCTTC.

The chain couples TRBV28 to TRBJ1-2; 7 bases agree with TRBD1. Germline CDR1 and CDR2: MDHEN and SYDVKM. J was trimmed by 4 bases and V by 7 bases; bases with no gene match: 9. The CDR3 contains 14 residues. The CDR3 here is CASISGGGAYGYTF. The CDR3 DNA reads TGTGCCAGCATCTCAGGAGGGGGCGCCTATGGCTACACCTTC.

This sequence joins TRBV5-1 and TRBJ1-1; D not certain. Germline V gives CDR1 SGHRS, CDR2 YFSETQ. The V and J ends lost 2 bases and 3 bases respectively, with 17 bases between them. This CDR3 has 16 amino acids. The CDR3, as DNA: TGCGCCAGCAGCTTAGACGGGTCGGTAGGTGACACTGAAGCTTTCTTT. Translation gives CASSLDGSVGDTEAFF.

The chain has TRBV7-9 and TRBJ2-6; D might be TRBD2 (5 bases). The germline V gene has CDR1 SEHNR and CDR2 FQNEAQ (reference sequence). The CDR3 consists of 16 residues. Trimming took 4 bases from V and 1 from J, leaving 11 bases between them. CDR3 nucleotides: TGTGCCAGCAGCTCCCGCGGGCGGTCTGGGGCCAACGTCCTGACTTTC. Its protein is CASSSRGRSGANVLTF. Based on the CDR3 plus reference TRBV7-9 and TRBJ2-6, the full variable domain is DTGVSQNPRHKITKRGQNVTFRCDPISEHNRLYWYRQTLGQGPEFLTYFQNEAQLEKSRLLSDRFSAERPKGSFSTLEIQRTEQGDSAMYLCASSSRGRSGANVLTFGAGSRLTVL.

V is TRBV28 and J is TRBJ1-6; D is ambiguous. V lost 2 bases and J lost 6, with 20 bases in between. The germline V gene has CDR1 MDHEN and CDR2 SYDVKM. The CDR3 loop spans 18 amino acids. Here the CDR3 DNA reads TGTGCCAGCAGTTTAGCGGAGGGTGTAGACTTTGGTAATTCACCCCTCCACTTT. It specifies CASSLAEGVDFGNSPLHF.

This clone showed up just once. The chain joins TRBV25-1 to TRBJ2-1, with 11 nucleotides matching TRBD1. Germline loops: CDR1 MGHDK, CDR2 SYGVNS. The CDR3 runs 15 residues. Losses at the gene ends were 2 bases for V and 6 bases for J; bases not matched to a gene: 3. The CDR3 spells CASSEIGTGGNEQFF. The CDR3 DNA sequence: TGTGCCAGCAGTGAAATCGGGACAGGGGGCAATGAGCAGTTCTTC.

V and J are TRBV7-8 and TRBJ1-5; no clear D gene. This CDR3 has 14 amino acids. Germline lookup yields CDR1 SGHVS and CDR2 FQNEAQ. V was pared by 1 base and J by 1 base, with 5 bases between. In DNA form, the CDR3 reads TGTGCCAGCAGCTTAGGCAGGAGCAATCAGCCCCAGCATTTT. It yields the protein CASSLGRSNQPQHF.